This TCR beta chain came from a study of T cells expressing NK-cell markers. Study-wide context: Sorted T-cell subsets CD3+CD56+NKG2C+, CD3+CD56+NKG2C- and CD3+CD56-NKG2C+ were TCR beta-sequenced. One of the eight sequenced donors was seronegative, whereas the other seven were HCMV-seropositive. Notes on the study in general: For four donors, these clonotypes were likewise the leading ones in the CD3+CD56-NKG2C+ fraction. Questions lingered over whether expanded NKG2C+ T cell clones were HCMV-specific.

From the 5' RACE reads, TCRdb lists one entry per CDR3 protein and no DNA. The listing records about 150,000 distinct CDR3 sequences. Concerning this clonotype: Its antigen is still unknown.

This CDR3 is 14 amino acids long. Germline V lookup: CDR1 MNHEY, CDR2 SMNVEV (reference sequence). The receptor was isolated from a woman aged 45-65 years in good health. The chain links TRBV27 to TRBJ1-1; TCRdb returns TRBD1, unconfirmable since there is no DNA. The sample comprised blood T cells: a sorted CD56 or NKG2C T cell subset, CD4+ or CD8+ T cells, or bulk PBMC T cells (not recorded which). CDR3 protein: CASSGGPMNTEAFF.